What follows are 9 T cell receptor beta chains derived from one specimen sequenced in a study of shared clonotypes between healthy human individuals. Profiled with immunoSEQ multiplex PCR; TCRdb holds only in-frame clones, not every one. The data show fewer than 1.4 million clones, approximately 80% seen once. The material sequenced was memory CD4+ T cells from PBMCs. The subset was: CD45RA-negative fraction. All receptors derive from a man between 18 and 29 years old in good health. Some clones in this sample may be carry-over from other donors' samples.

The chain carries TRBV6-5 and TRBJ2-7, with D maybe TRBD1 (5 bases). V dropped 6 bases and J dropped 2 bases, with 14 bases sitting between them. There are 14 residues in the CDR3. The germline V gene encodes CDR1 MNHEY and CDR2 SVGAGI. The CDR3 nucleotides read TGTGCCAGCAGCAGAGTACAGGCGACCTACGAGCAGTACTTC. This gives the protein CASSRVQATYEQYF.

This clone was seen only once. Other nucleotide sequences from this sample produce the same CDR3. V gene TRBV11-3 combines with J gene TRBJ2-2; TRBD1 might be the D (5 bases). The germline CDR1 and CDR2 sequences are SGHNT and YENEEA. The CDR3 runs 14 residues. Trimming removed 3 bases from V and 1 base from J, with 6 bases in between. The CDR3 reads CASSLGLNTGELFF. DNA of the CDR3: TGTGCCAGCAGCTTGGGGCTGAACACCGGGGAGCTGTTTTTT.

The chain links TRBV7-3 to TRBJ1-1, with 7 bases fitting TRBD1. CDR1 is SGHTA, CDR2 FQGTGA, per germline. The CDR3 runs 14 residues. Germline trimming cut 6 bases from V and 6 bases from J; bases unmatched to any gene: 10. The CDR3 DNA is TGTGCCAGCAGACCCCGCAGGGGGGCCTCTGAAGCTTTCTTT. It encodes CASRPRRGASEAFF.

This sequence joins TRBV19 and TRBJ2-2; D remains ambiguous. V was shortened by 5 bases and J by 6 bases, with 10 bases between the two germline ends. Germline CDR1 is LNHDA and CDR2 is SQIVND (reference sequence). The CDR3 loop spans 13 amino acids. The CDR3 sequence: CASSVLTSGELFF. CDR3 in DNA: TGTGCCAGTAGTGTCCTAACGTCCGGGGAGCTGTTTTTT.

This clone was recorded only once. CDR3 loop: CASSQEISPNTGELFF. The CDR3 DNA sequence: TGCGCCAGCAGCCAAGAAATCAGTCCGAACACCGGGGAGCTGTTTTTT. This chain uses TRBV4-1 with TRBJ2-2; D gene ambiguous. Between the trimmed V and J ends, which lost 0 bases and 0 bases, there was a span of 8 bases. The CDR3 runs 16 residues. Germline CDR1 and CDR2: MGHRA and YSYEKL.

The chain has TRBV7-8 and TRBJ1-4; the D gene is possibly TRBD1 (5 bases). Deletions cut 6 bases from V and 5 bases from J, with 10 bases between. The CDR3 totals 13 residues. Germline V gene data show CDR1 as SGHVS and CDR2 as FQNEAQ. The CDR3 here is CASRLGGNEKLFF. For the CDR3, the DNA is TGTGCCAGCAGACTGGGGGGAAATGAAAAACTGTTTTTT.

This clone has more than one count but fewer than ten. V gene TRBV23-1 combines with J gene TRBJ1-1, with unresolved D. TRBV23-1 falls under the ORF class, with uncertain function. The CDR3 is 14 residues long. V shed 7 bases and J shed 5 bases, with 17 bases lying between them. CDR3 in amino acids: CASIRRRSWTEAFF. The CDR3 bases are TGCGCCAGCATACGACGGAGGTCGTGGACTGAAGCTTTCTTT.

The chain couples TRBV5-1 to TRBJ2-5; either TRBD1 or TRBD2 may supply D (5 bases each). Trimming removed 3 bases from V and 1 base from J, with 10 bases in between. The V gene's germline CDR1 is SGHRS and CDR2 YFSETQ. This CDR3 comprises 14 residues. CDR3 bases: TGCGCCAGCAGCTACAGGACTTCCCAAGAGACCCAGTACTTC. Its translation is CASSYRTSQETQYF.

This chain links TRBV28 with TRBJ1-5; 9 nucleotides agree with TRBD1. The trim removed 7 bases at V and 2 bases at J, leaving 9 bases unmatched. CDR3 size: 16 residues. Germline loops: CDR1 MDHEN, CDR2 SYDVKM. CDR3 sequence reads: CASKGQGFSGNQPQHF. The CDR3 nucleotides are TGTGCCAGCAAGGGACAGGGTTTTTCAGGCAATCAGCCCCAGCATTTT.